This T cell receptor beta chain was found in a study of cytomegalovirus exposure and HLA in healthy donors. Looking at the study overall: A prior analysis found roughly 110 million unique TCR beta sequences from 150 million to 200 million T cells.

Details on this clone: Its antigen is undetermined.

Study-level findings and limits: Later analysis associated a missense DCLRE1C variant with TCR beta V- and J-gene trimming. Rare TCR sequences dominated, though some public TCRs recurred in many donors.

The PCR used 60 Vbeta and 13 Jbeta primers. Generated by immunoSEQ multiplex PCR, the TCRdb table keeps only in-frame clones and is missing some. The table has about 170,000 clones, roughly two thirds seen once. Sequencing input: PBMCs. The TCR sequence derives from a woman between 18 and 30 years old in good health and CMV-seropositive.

CDR3 region: CASSVALSGAADGANVLTF. The CDR3 nucleotides read TGTGCCAGCAGCGTAGCTTTGAGCGGGGCTGCCGATGGGGCCAACGTCCTGACTTTC. This chain connects TRBV9 to TRBJ2-6; 7 bases line up with TRBD2. Germline CDR1 SGDLS, CDR2 YYNGEE. The CDR3 has 19 residues. J was trimmed by 3 bases and V by 0 bases; bases with no gene match: 12.